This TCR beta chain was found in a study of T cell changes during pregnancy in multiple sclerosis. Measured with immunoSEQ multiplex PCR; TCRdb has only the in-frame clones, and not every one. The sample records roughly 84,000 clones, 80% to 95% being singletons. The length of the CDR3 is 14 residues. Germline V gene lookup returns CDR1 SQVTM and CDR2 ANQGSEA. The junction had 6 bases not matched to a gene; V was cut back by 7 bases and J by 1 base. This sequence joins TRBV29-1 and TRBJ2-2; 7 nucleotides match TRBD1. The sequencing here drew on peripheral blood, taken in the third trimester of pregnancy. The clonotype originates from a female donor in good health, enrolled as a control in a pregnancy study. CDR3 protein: CSALGQQNTGELFF. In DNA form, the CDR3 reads TGCAGCGCACTGGGACAGCAGAACACCGGGGAGCTGTTTTTT.